These 23 T cell receptor beta chains originate from one sample sequenced in a study of cytomegalovirus exposure and HLA in healthy donors (dated 2017 in TCRdb). Library preparation employed the immunoSEQ multiplex PCR assay. A mixture of 60 forward primers for TCR Vbeta segments and 13 reverse primers for TCR Jbeta segments was used in the multiplex PCR. What TCRdb holds here is the immuneACCESS table cut down to in-frame rearrangements. Part of the clones is not present; checked against another copy, under half of the missing clones reflect an unresolved V gene, and the others are unexplained. Counted in this sample were roughly 120,000 clones; nearly 65% of them appeared once. 9% to 10% of the sample is held by the ten biggest clonotypes. The specimen sequenced was PBMCs. Receptor source: a man aged 35 to 55 in good health and CMV-seropositive.

This chain uses TRBV11-2 with TRBJ2-5, with TRBD2 matching over 11 bases. CDR3 length equals 16 residues. J lost 4 bases, V lost 5 bases, and 9 bases had no gene match. Per germline, CDR1 SGHAT and CDR2 FQNNGV. The CDR3 reads CASSQTSGRLSETQYF. The CDR3 region has the DNA TGTGCCAGCAGCCAAACTAGCGGGAGACTGTCAGAGACCCAGTACTTC.

The chain carries TRBV10-3 and TRBJ2-7, with a weak D call TRBD2 (5 bases). The CDR3 sequence is 14 residues long. V was clipped by 7 bases and J by 1 base, with 14 bases between them. CDR1 is ENHRY and CDR2 is SYGVKD in the germline V gene. CDR3 coding DNA: TGTGCCATCAATCCGGGAATAAATTCCTACGAGCAGTACTTC. Encoded protein: CAINPGINSYEQYF.

Sample share makes this clone medium-sized. The chain is built from TRBV5-4 and TRBJ1-5, with 9 bases matching TRBD1. Losses at the gene ends were 7 bases for V and 2 bases for J; bases not matched to a gene: 10. The CDR3 extends over 16 amino acids. The germline V gene encodes CDR1 SGHNT and CDR2 YYREEE (reference sequence). The CDR3 reads CASFTWGQGGNQPQHF. The CDR3, as DNA: TGTGCCAGCTTCACATGGGGACAGGGTGGCAATCAGCCCCAGCATTTT.

This chain links TRBV19 with TRBJ2-1; D possibly corresponds to TRBD2 (6 bases). Germline assignment: CDR1 LNHDA and CDR2 SQIVND (reference sequence). The CDR3 has 15 amino acids. V was clipped by 5 bases and J by 12 bases, with 23 bases between them. The CDR3 protein is CASSPLAGTSRGQFF. CDR3 DNA sequence: TGTGCCAGTAGTCCGCTTGCGGGGACTTCCCGGGGGCAGTTCTTC.

The chain uses TRBV28 and TRBJ1-5; D remains unclear. The germline CDR1 and CDR2 sequences are MDHEN and SYDVKM. This CDR3 has 14 residues. V lost 6 bases and J 6 bases, leaving 15 bases between the germline ends. This CDR3 is CASRSFSGSQPQHF. In nucleotides, the CDR3 is TGTGCCAGCAGGTCGTTCTCCGGGAGTCAGCCCCAGCATTTT. Combining the CDR3 with reference TRBV28 and TRBJ1-5 gives the whole variable domain DVKVTQSSRYLVKRTGEKVFLECVQDMDHENMFWYRQDPGLGLRLIYFSYDVKMKEKGDIPEGYSVSREKKERFSLILESASTNQTSMYLCASRSFSGSQPQHFGDGTRLSIL.

The chain links TRBV4-1 to TRBJ1-5; perhaps TRBD1 as D (6 bases). Deletions cut 5 bases from V and 4 bases from J, with 9 bases between. This CDR3 has 13 amino acids. The germline gives CDR1 MGHRA, CDR2 YSYEKL. The CDR3 bases are TGCGCCAGCAGCGAGCAGGGGAATCAGCCCCAGCATTTT. It specifies CASSEQGNQPQHF.

This CDR3 reads CASSSRAGGNNEQFF. In DNA, the CDR3 is TGTGCCAGCAGCTCCCGCGCAGGGGGAAACAATGAGCAGTTCTTC. The chain is built from TRBV4-2 and TRBJ2-1; 7 positions agree with TRBD1. Losses at the gene ends were 5 bases for V and 5 bases for J; bases not matched to a gene: 9. Germline CDR1 is LGHNA and CDR2 is YNFKEQ. This CDR3 spans 15 amino acids.

This clone appeared a few times. The chain uses TRBV5-4 and TRBJ2-5, with TRBD1 matching 7 bases. The DNA end is a closer match to TRBJ2-7, so the J assignment may be wrong. Germline CDR1 reads SGHNT; CDR2 reads YYREEE (reference sequence). The CDR3 loop spans 14 amino acids. The DNA of the CDR3 is TGTGCCAGCAGCTCCGGGACAGAGGGCTACGAGCAGTACTTC. Amino acid sequence: CASSSGTEGYEQYF.

The chain recombines TRBV7-8 with TRBJ1-1; 7 bases are shared with TRBD1. Germline values: CDR1 SGHVS, CDR2 FQNEAQ. The CDR3 is 15 residues long. J was trimmed by 5 bases and V by 4 bases; bases with no gene match: 10. The CDR3 is CASSSYIKQGTEAFF. CDR3 DNA sequence: TGTGCCAGCAGCTCATATATAAAACAGGGGACTGAAGCTTTCTTT.

This clone was seen only a few times. The chain carries TRBV28 and TRBJ1-3, with a possible D match to TRBD1 (5 bases). Trimming took 5 bases from V and 0 from J, leaving 11 bases between them. CDR1 MDHEN and CDR2 SYDVKM come from the germline V gene. The CDR3 is 15 amino acids. For the CDR3, the DNA is TGTGCCAGCAGTCATGACAGTAGCTCTGGAAACACCATATATTTT. Protein sequence: CASSHDSSSGNTIYF.

This clone appeared once. V gene TRBV28 combines with J gene TRBJ1-4, with D possibly being TRBD1 (6 bases). Between the trimmed V and J ends, which lost 2 bases and 7 bases, there was a span of 11 bases. CDR1 and CDR2 from the germline V gene are MDHEN and SYDVKM. The CDR3 sequence is 14 residues long. DNA of the CDR3: TGTGCCAGCAGTTTAGCAGGGGCGGGTGAAAAACTGTTTTTT. The encoded protein is CASSLAGAGEKLFF.

There are a few counts of this clone. This chain links TRBV5-6 with TRBJ2-7; 7 bases fit TRBD1. V lost 6 bases and J lost 0; bases outside the gene matches: 6. The CDR3 length is 14 residues. Per germline, CDR1 SGHDT and CDR2 YYEEEE. The CDR3 nucleotides are TGTGCCAGCAACAGACAGGGCTACTCCTACGAGCAGTACTTC. Its protein product is CASNRQGYSYEQYF.

This clone was seen once. V gene TRBV10-3 combines with J gene TRBJ1-1, with TRBD1 matching over 8 bases. The CDR3 runs to 14 residues. Germline CDR1 ENHRY, CDR2 SYGVKD. V shed 3 bases, J shed 6 bases, and the junction held 6 bases outside the gene matches. The CDR3 coding sequence is TGTGCCATCAGTGAAGTACAGGGGGGGTCTGAAGCTTTCTTT. As protein: CAISEVQGGSEAFF.

CDR3 protein: CASSLVASVQETQYF. In nucleotides, the CDR3 is TGTGCCAGCAGCTTAGTTGCTAGCGTCCAAGAGACCCAGTACTTC. This chain uses TRBV7-2 with TRBJ2-5, with a possible D match to TRBD2 (6 bases). CDR1 and CDR2 from the germline V gene are SGHTA and FQGNSA. The CDR3 spans 15 residues. V shed 1 base and J shed 1 base, with 10 bases lying between them. Variable domain in full (rest from reference TRBV7-2 and TRBJ2-5): GAGVSQSPSNKVTEKGKDVELRCDPISGHTALYWYRQSLGQGLEFLIYFQGNSAPDKSGLPSDRFSAERTGGSVSTLTIQRTQQEDSAVYLCASSLVASVQETQYFGPGTRLLVL.

The chain carries TRBV10-3 and TRBJ2-2; D is unclear. V lost 0 bases and J 4 bases, leaving 6 bases between the germline ends. There are 14 residues in the CDR3. Germline-derived CDR1 and CDR2 are ENHRY and SYGVKD. CDR3 loop: CAISESTGTGELFF. In DNA form, the CDR3 reads TGTGCCATCAGTGAGTCCACGGGCACCGGGGAGCTGTTTTTT.

The chain carries TRBV27 and TRBJ2-7; possible D gene TRBD2, 5 bases. The CDR3 contains 13 residues. The germline V gene has CDR1 MNHEY and CDR2 SMNVEV (reference sequence). The ends were cut back, 5 bases at V and 2 bases at J, with 10 bases in the middle. The CDR3, as DNA: TGTGCCAGCAGTATGTCCGGGACCTACGAGCAGTACTTC. As protein: CASSMSGTYEQYF.

The V and J genes are TRBV28 and TRBJ1-1, with unresolved D. With 1 base removed from V and 3 bases from J, the gap between germline ends came to 9 bases. This CDR3 contains 14 residues. In germline, CDR1 is MDHEN, CDR2 SYDVKM. CDR3 in amino acids: CASSLLGRHTEAFF. CDR3 coding DNA: TGTGCCAGCAGTTTATTGGGGAGGCACACTGAAGCTTTCTTT.

The V gene is TRBV7-3, the J gene TRBJ1-1, with TRBD1 matching over 10 bases. Germline CDR1 SGHTA, CDR2 FQGTGA. The J segment lost 4 bases and the V segment lost 5 bases, leaving 4 bases of the junction unmatched. The CDR3 consists of 14 residues. CDR3 DNA: TGTGCCAGCAGCACCCGACAGGGGGCCACTGAAGCTTTCTTT. Its translation is CASSTRQGATEAFF.

The chain has TRBV9 and TRBJ2-1; maybe TRBD2 (6 bases). Deletions cut 3 bases from V and 1 base from J, with 11 bases between. The germline V gene encodes CDR1 SGDLS and CDR2 YYNGEE. This CDR3 spans 15 amino acids. The CDR3 here is CASSATSTSYNEQFF. The CDR3 nucleotides are TGTGCCAGCAGCGCCACTAGCACATCCTACAATGAGCAGTTCTTC.

This chain uses TRBV5-4 with TRBJ2-7; a possible D gene is TRBD1 (7 bases). The CDR3 spans 15 residues. The V and J ends lost 4 bases and 3 bases respectively, with 17 bases between them. Germline CDR1 is SGHNT and CDR2 is YYREEE (reference sequence). In DNA, the CDR3 is TGTGCCAGCAGCCTGAGTCCCAGGGGGGACTACGAGCAGTACTTC. Amino acid sequence: CASSLSPRGDYEQYF.

In its sample, this clone was seen a few times. The chain joins TRBV19 to TRBJ2-1; 9 bases match TRBD1. The V gene end was trimmed by 4 bases and the J gene end by 5 bases; junction bases not matched to a gene: 12. Germline values: CDR1 LNHDA, CDR2 SQIVND (reference sequence). The CDR3 length is 17 residues. The CDR3 spells CASSKAPQGAINNEQFF. The CDR3 bases are TGTGCCAGTAGTAAGGCGCCACAGGGGGCTATAAACAATGAGCAGTTCTTC.

The gene calls are TRBV30 and TRBJ1-1; 9 bases match TRBD1. Trimming removed 7 bases from V and 8 bases from J; junction bases left unmatched: 8. Germline CDR1 and CDR2: GTSNPN and SVGIG (reference sequence). This CDR3 spans 12 amino acids. The CDR3 here is CASGTGNNEAFF. The CDR3 region has the DNA TGTGCCTCAGGGACAGGGAATAACGAAGCTTTCTTT.

The chain employs TRBV28 and TRBJ2-7; 8 bases match TRBD2. After removal of 7 bases from V and 3 bases from J, the junction contained 11 bases not matched to a gene. This CDR3 has 15 residues. Germline V gene data show CDR1 as MDHEN and CDR2 as SYDVKM. DNA of the CDR3: TGTGCCAGCACTCTACTTCCGGGACTAGTCTACGAGCAGTACTTC. This encodes CASTLLPGLVYEQYF.